This T cell receptor (beta chain) was recovered during a study of Ad26.COV2.S vaccination and SARS-CoV-2 variants. Study-wide results and limits: Reported post-vaccination CD8+ and CD4+ T cell responses to spike showed substantial breadth.

This CDR3 region has 16 residues. The germline V gene encodes CDR1 SGHAT and CDR2 FQNNGV. V lost 5 bases, J lost 0 bases, and 3 bases stayed unmatched. The repertoire was sequenced with immunoSEQ multiplex PCR; TCRdb's copy has only in-frame clones and lacks some. The sample shows around 270,000 clones, around 88% of them seen only once. A word on this clone: The antigen is undetermined.

Noted treatment: roughly 19 received Ad26.COV2.S at low or high dose, single or two shots; 5 received placebo; per-sample allocation not given. The samples date from day 63 after the first vaccine or placebo injection. This vaccine is an Ad26 vector that expresses the Wuhan-strain SARS-CoV-2 spike. The chain combines TRBV11-2 with TRBJ2-1, with 11 bases that match TRBD2. This sequence originates from a person aged 18 to 65 who received the Ad26.COV2.S COVID-19 vaccine or a placebo. The sample consisted of peripheral blood, taken in a trial of Ad26.COV2.S vaccine versus placebo. As DNA, the CDR3 is TGTGCCAGCAGCGCGGGACTAGCGGACTCCTACAATGAGCAGTTCTTC. It yields the protein CASSAGLADSYNEQFF.